A selection of T cell receptor beta chains follows, all from one sample in a study of cytomegalovirus exposure and HLA in healthy donors. Libraries were prepared by immunoSEQ multiplex PCR; TCRdb keeps only in-frame clonotypes and omits some of them. This sample has 150,000 to 200,000 clones, with approximately 71% found just once. Sequenced material: PBMCs. These receptors were taken from a girl aged 5 to 17 in good health and CMV-seronegative. Each CDR3 is given with its conserved first and last residue. D genes are given only for firm matches.

TRBJ1-2 | 14 | . | TRBV15 | CATSSGQWGWGYTF
TRBJ2-4 | 16 | . | TRBV4-1 | CASSQPLQGDKNIQYF
TRBJ1-5 | 12 | . | TRBV6-6 | CASDSYNQPQHF
TRBJ1-2 | 15 | TRBD1 | TRBV5-8 | CASSRPGGRVYGYTF
TRBJ1-1 | 15 | . | TRBV27 | CASSLLPRGGTEAFF
TRBJ1-5 | 14 | TRBD1 | TRBV2 | CASSGQGVRQPQHF
TRBJ2-5 | 16 | TRBD2 | TRBV7-2 | CASSSRPSGGTEAQYF
TRBJ2-5 | 14 | . | TRBV27 | CASGGVGALETQYF
TRBJ2-7 | 15 | . | TRBV29-1 | CSVGGGTGLSYEQYF
TRBJ2-3 | 17 | TRBD2 | TRBV27 | CASSLGRLAGSTDTQYF
TRBJ1-1 | 13 | . | TRBV19 | CASSVKRGTEAFF
TRBJ2-1 | 16 | . | TRBV7-3 | CASSLSDRCSYNEQFF
TRBJ2-2 | 13 | . | TRBV2 | CASSVLLTGELFF
TRBJ2-3 | 16 | . | TRBV9 | CASSVGTNPLADTQYF
TRBJ1-1 | 12 | TRBD1 | TRBV6-6 | CASSYGTAEAFF
TRBJ2-3 | 14 | . | TRBV7-3 | CASSSTGPTDTQYF
TRBJ2-7 | 15 | TRBD1 | TRBV6-1 | CASSRWGQGDYEQYF
TRBJ1-1 | 14 | . | TRBV6-6 | CASSYPREYTEAFF
TRBJ1-2 | 14 | TRBD1 | TRBV6-5 | CVSMIGQGNSGYTF
TRBJ2-2 | 17 | TRBD1 | TRBV5-1 | CASGSGTGRSGTGELFF
TRBJ1-3 | 18 | . | TRBV13 | CASSLGVVMAGKGNTIYF
TRBJ1-4 | 12 | . | TRBV2 | CASRGRNEKLFF
TRBJ1-2 | 13 | . | TRBV7-2 | CASSLSQIYGYTF
TRBJ2-1 | 15 | TRBD1 | TRBV5-1 | CASSLAETGFDEQFF
TRBJ2-7 | 14 | TRBD1 | TRBV6-4 | CASSDGTATYEQYF
TRBJ1-5 | 13 | TRBD1 | TRBV6-5 | CASSDDRDQPQHF
. | 17 | TRBD1 | TRBV7-3 | CASSLKGTGGTSYEQYF
TRBJ2-7 | 13 | . | TRBV11-2 | CASSLESDYEQYF
TRBJ2-7 | 14 | . | TRBV2 | CASDLGGPTYEQYF
TRBJ2-5 | 13 | TRBD2 | TRBV7-3 | CASSPTSEETQYF
TRBJ2-3 | 15 | TRBD2 | TRBV5-1 | CASSSRLAYTDTQYF
TRBJ2-2 | 16 | . | TRBV30 | CAWSVIWGADTGELFF
TRBJ2-3 | 16 | . | TRBV9 | CASSVATGWNTDTQYF
TRBJ1-1 | 15 | . | TRBV18 | CASSLGGGTNTEAFF
TRBJ1-2 | 16 | TRBD1 | TRBV5-1 | CASSGSGTGGANGYTF
TRBJ2-5 | 13 | TRBD2 | TRBV6-6 | CASGRGGAETQYF
TRBJ2-7 | 15 | TRBD2 | TRBV4-1 | CASSTVAGGLYEQYF